This T cell receptor (beta chain) was recorded in a study of blood T cell repertoires in COVID-19. This CDR3 is 14 amino acids long. Germline-derived CDR1 and CDR2 are MRHNA and SNTAGT. Between the trimmed V and J ends, which lost 8 bases and 4 bases, there was a span of 16 bases. Using immunoSEQ multiplex PCR, the repertoire was profiled, and TCRdb retains in-frame clones only, with some absent. The table records 70,000 to 85,000 clones, 82% of them present only once. This sequence joins TRBV6-4 and TRBJ2-3, with D perhaps TRBD2 (5 bases). Material: peripheral blood. The receptor comes from a man in his 60s with acute or convalescent COVID-19. CDR3 amino acids: CASGLFRDSDTQYF. Written as DNA, the CDR3 is TGTGCCAGCGGACTTTTCCGAGACTCAGATACGCAGTATTTT.